The 18 T cell receptor beta chains presented below share a single source sample, sequenced in a study of shared clonotypes between healthy human individuals. Repertoires were generated with immunoSEQ multiplex PCR, while TCRdb's copy carries only in-frame clones and drops some. The sample records a few hundred thousand clones, around 77% being singletons. Input material: PBMCs. Source of these receptors: a woman aged 40 to 49 in good health. Some clones in this sample may be carry-over from other donors' samples.

V is TRBV28 and J is TRBJ2-1; 12 bases match TRBD2. Germline CDR1 MDHEN, CDR2 SYDVKM. The V gene end was trimmed by 4 bases and the J gene end by 8 bases; junction bases not matched to a gene: 9. The CDR3 contains 16 residues. The DNA for the CDR3 is TGTGCCAGCAGTTCCCCCGGGACTAGCGGGTCCCATGAGCAGTTCTTC. It translates to CASSSPGTSGSHEQFF.

Many counts were recorded for this clone. J is TRBJ2-3 and V is TRBV29-1, with 7 positions matching TRBD1. Per the germline V gene, CDR1 is SQVTM and CDR2 is ANQGSEA. The trim removed 7 bases at V and 3 bases at J, leaving 13 bases unmatched. The CDR3 is 15 residues long. For the CDR3, the DNA is TGCAGCGCCACGGACAGGAAGGGTAAGACAGATACGCAGTATTTT. This encodes CSATDRKGKTDTQYF.

This clone was seen a few times. The chain has TRBV15 and TRBJ2-1; TRBD2 matches at 15 bases. Germline values: CDR1 LNHNV, CDR2 YYDKDF (reference sequence). The CDR3 has 14 residues. V was pared by 5 bases and J by 8 bases, with 1 base of the junction left unmatched. The CDR3 DNA sequence: TGTGCCACCAGCGGACTAGCGGGAGGGGATGAGCAGTTCTTC. It is translated as CATSGLAGGDEQFF.

CDR3 loop: CASSLNEQYF. The CDR3 region has the DNA TGTGCCAGCAGTCTAAATGAGCAGTACTTC. The rearrangement joins TRBV6-1 to TRBJ2-7; D gene ambiguous. In germline, CDR1 is MNHNS, CDR2 SASEGT. The germline V and J ends were trimmed by 5 bases and 7 bases, with 6 bases remaining between them. CDR3 length equals 10 residues.

This clone was recorded only once. This chain links TRBV7-9 with TRBJ2-1; TRBD1 is a possible D gene (5 bases). Germline CDR1 reads SEHNR; CDR2 reads FQNEAQ (reference sequence). V was clipped by 5 bases and J by 5 bases, with 10 bases between them. The CDR3 has 13 amino acids. The CDR3 coding sequence is TGTGCCAGCAGCCCGGACACCCACAATGAGCAGTTCTTC. It codes for CASSPDTHNEQFF.

The V gene is TRBV29-1, the J gene TRBJ2-1; 8 bases fit TRBD2. CDR1 SQVTM and CDR2 ANQGSEA come from the germline V gene. V trimming: 2 bases; J trimming: 8 bases; junction bases outside the gene matches: 8. The CDR3 length is 14 residues. CDR3 region: CSVESKRERDEQFF. CDR3 coding DNA: TGCAGCGTTGAATCTAAGCGGGAGCGGGATGAGCAGTTCTTC.

The CDR3 sequence is CASKPIASGFYEQYF. The CDR3 DNA reads TGCGCCAGCAAGCCTATAGCTTCAGGGTTCTACGAGCAGTACTTC. This rearrangement joins TRBV5-1 to TRBJ2-7, with a possible D match to TRBD1 (5 bases). Germline CDR1 reads SGHRS; CDR2 reads YFSETQ. This CDR3 has 15 residues. Trimming shortened V by 6 bases and J by 3 bases, and 19 bases separated the two germline ends.

This clone was counted a single time. The chain combines TRBV2 with TRBJ1-4; D perhaps matches TRBD1 (5 bases). This CDR3 has 14 residues. CDR1 is SNHLY and CDR2 is FYNNEI in the germline V gene. The V gene lost 6 bases and the J gene lost 2 bases, with 10 bases spanning the gap. The chain's CDR3 is CASRQQVTNEKLFF. The CDR3 DNA sequence: TGTGCCAGCAGGCAACAGGTGACTAATGAAAAACTGTTTTTT.

Comment on this clone: It is likely a read error: a sequence one base away is far more abundant. The genes are TRBV7-9 and TRBJ1-2, with D uncertain. The CDR3 covers 12 residues. Per the germline V gene, CDR1 is SEHNR and CDR2 is FQNEAQ (reference sequence). With 8 bases removed from V and 5 bases from J, the gap between germline ends came to 12 bases. CDR3 residues: CASGVSGYGYTF. For the CDR3, the DNA is TGTGCCAGCGGCGTGTCGGGGTATGGCTACACCTTC.

This chain joins TRBV6-5 and TRBJ1-2; 9 bases are a match to TRBD1. Germline V gene sequence: CDR1 MNHEY, CDR2 SVGAGI. Trimming took 2 bases from V and 6 from J; bases not matched to a gene: 10. The CDR3 runs 16 residues. This chain's CDR3 is CASSYTQDRGRNGYTF. For the CDR3, the DNA is TGTGCCAGCAGTTACACCCAGGACAGGGGCAGGAATGGCTACACCTTC.

A few counts support this clone. The chain combines TRBV4-1 with TRBJ1-1, with TRBD1 matching 7 bases. With 4 bases clipped from V and 3 bases from J, the junction kept 5 bases outside the gene matches. The CDR3 runs 14 residues. CDR1 and CDR2 (germline): MGHRA, YSYEKL. CDR3 DNA sequence: TGCGCCAGCAGCCGACAGGGCGCGGACACTGAAGCTTTCTTT. It encodes CASSRQGADTEAFF.

A word on this clone: This is likely an artifact of a read error, given a far larger clone one base away. This rearrangement joins TRBV29-1 to TRBJ1-1, with D possibly being TRBD1 (5 bases). Germline CDR1 is SQVTM and CDR2 is ANQGSEA. The CDR3 has 14 residues. CDR3 in DNA: TGCAGCGTTGGTAAGGGGCCTATGAACACTGAAGCTTCCTTT. It yields the protein CSVGKGPMNTEASF. Together with reference TRBV29-1 and TRBJ1-1, the CDR3 gives the full variable domain: SAVISQKPSRDICQRGTSLTIQCQVDSQVTMMFWYRQQPGQSLTLIATANQGSEATYESGFVIDKFPISRPNLTFSTLTVSNMSPEDSSIYLCSVGKGPMNTEASFGQGTRLTVV.

The gene calls are TRBV15 and TRBJ1-3, with TRBD1 identical over 9 bases. After removal of 8 bases from V and 4 bases from J, the junction contained 9 bases not matched to a gene. In germline, CDR1 is LNHNV, CDR2 YYDKDF (reference sequence). This CDR3 has 15 residues. The chain's CDR3 is CATQRDRVPGNTIYF. The CDR3 DNA follows: TGTGCCACCCAGCGGGACAGGGTACCCGGAAACACCATATATTTT.

The chain carries TRBV2 and TRBJ2-1, with D possibly TRBD2 on 5 matching bases. The V gene lost 4 bases and the J gene lost 4 bases, with 14 bases spanning the gap. CDR3 size: 15 residues. Germline V gene data show CDR1 as SNHLY and CDR2 as FYNNEI. Here the CDR3 DNA reads TGTGCCAGCAGTGTGCCGGGAATTAAGTACAATGAGCAGTTCTTC. Protein: CASSVPGIKYNEQFF.

As concerns this clone: A far larger clone is one base from this, pointing to a likely read error. The chain uses TRBV6-1 and TRBJ2-7, with 9 bases matching TRBD1. The CDR3 covers 15 residues. CDR1 is MNHNS and CDR2 is SASEGT in the germline V gene. CDR3 in amino acids: CANSFEGQGSYEQYF. The CDR3 DNA reads as TGTGCCAACAGTTTTGAGGGACAGGGATCCTACGAGCAGTACTTC.

The chain employs TRBV28 and TRBJ2-3, with D unresolved. CDR3 length: 13 residues. V was pared by 5 bases and J by 2 bases, with 8 bases between. From germline, CDR1 is MDHEN and CDR2 SYDVKM. The DNA for the CDR3 is TGTGCCAGCAGTGGCTACATCACAGATACGCAGTATTTT. Its protein is CASSGYITDTQYF.

A remark on this clone: At one of its ends the junction is not consistent with the germline gene, which may arise from a read error. The gene calls are TRBV10-3 and TRBJ1-2; TRBD1 agrees at 8 bases. The length of the CDR3 is 13 residues. Germline CDR1 reads ENHRY; CDR2 reads SYGVKD. CDR3 DNA: TGTGCGATCAAACAGGGGGTCGACTATGGCTACACCTTC. It encodes CAIKQGVDYGYTF.

This clone was picked up one time. The chain combines TRBV28 with TRBJ2-1; the D is unclear. The CDR3 loop spans 15 amino acids. The germline V and J ends were trimmed by 3 bases and 2 bases, with 11 bases remaining between them. The V gene's germline CDR1 is MDHEN and CDR2 SYDVKM. CDR3: CASSLGIPTYNEQFF. CDR3 DNA: TGTGCCAGCAGTTTGGGGATCCCCACCTACAATGAGCAGTTCTTC.